This entry concerns a single T cell receptor beta chain. The record originates from a study of spatial heterogeneity in lung cancer. Time point noted: blood at routine non-recurrence follow-up after resection. The CDR3 spans 14 residues. In germline, CDR1 is KGHSH, CDR2 LQKENI. V lost 2 bases and J 2 bases, leaving 10 bases between the germline ends. TCRdb re-analysed the 5' RACE reads in MiXCR, keeping a single row per CDR3 protein. The table shows 110,000 or so distinct CDR3 sequences, with less than 14% occurring only once. This TCR was sampled from a female donor with early-stage non-small cell lung cancer. The V gene is TRBV18, the J gene TRBJ2-7; D may be TRBD1 or TRBD2 (5 bases each). Sequences were derived from PBMCs, sampled at follow-up. DNA for the CDR3: TGTGCCAGCTCACCAGGGGGTCCCACCTACGAGCAGTACTTC. It translates to CASSPGGPTYEQYF.